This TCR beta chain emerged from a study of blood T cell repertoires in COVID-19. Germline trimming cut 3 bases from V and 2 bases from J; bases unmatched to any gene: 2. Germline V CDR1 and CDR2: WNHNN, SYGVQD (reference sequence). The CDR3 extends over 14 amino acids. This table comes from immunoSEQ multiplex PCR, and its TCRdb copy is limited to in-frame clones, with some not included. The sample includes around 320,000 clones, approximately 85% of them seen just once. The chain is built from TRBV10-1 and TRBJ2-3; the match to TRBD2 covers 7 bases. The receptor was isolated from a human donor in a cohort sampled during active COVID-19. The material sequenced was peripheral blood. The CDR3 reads CASSDGDYTDTQYF. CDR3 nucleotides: TGCGCCAGCAGTGACGGGGACTACACAGATACGCAGTATTTT.